This T cell receptor (beta chain) comes out of a study of OX40 agonist ivuxolimab in advanced cancers. Data came from immunoSEQ multiplex PCR; TCRdb stores just in-frame clones and leaves some out. This table holds just under 60,000 clones, 90% to 95% found once. This clonotype was sampled from an adult with an advanced solid tumor such as melanoma, head and neck, liver or kidney cancer. Here the sequenced sample was CD4+ or CD8+ T cells sorted from blood, taken in a trial of the OX40 agonist ivuxolimab.

The CDR3 here is CASSLSVVRGYTF. The CDR3 bases are TGTGCCAGCAGTTTATCGGTGGTCCGGGGCTACACCTTC. The V call is TRBV28, the J call TRBJ1-2; D gene uncertain. V dropped 1 base and J dropped 8 bases, with 11 bases sitting between them. The CDR3 covers 13 residues. Germline CDR1 and CDR2: MDHEN and SYDVKM.